Listed below are T cell receptor beta chains from one sample, sequenced in a study of response to subunit inactivated influenza vaccine. TCRdb re-called the RT-PCR reads through MiXCR, storing one row per CDR3 protein. The sample records hundreds of thousands of distinct CDR3 sequences, approximately 13% being singletons. Sequences were derived from PBMCs from blood, sampled about 14 days before vaccination. These receptors were taken from a man aged 45 to 65 who received an inactivated influenza vaccine. Both conserved end residues are part of each CDR3. A D gene is named only where the DNA matches it firmly. Clone sizes are given selectively: once, few, many, or a class where the clone is expanded.

clone_size d_call j_call v_call cdr3_aa cdr3_nt
NA TRBD1 TRBJ1-2 TRBV4-1 CASSQDGTGWGYTF TGCGCCAGCAGCCAAGACGGGACAGGGTGGGGCTACACCTTC
few NA TRBJ2-4 TRBV15 CATRPALAKNIQYF TGTGCCACCCGCCCAGCCTTAGCCAAAAACATTCAGTACTTC
few NA TRBJ2-5 TRBV12-3/TRBV12-4 CASSWSRKETQYF TGTGCCAGCAGTTGGTCCAGAAAAGAGACCCAGTACTTC
few NA TRBJ1-1 TRBV2 CASSEGWNTEAFF TGTGCCAGCAGTGAAGGGTGGAACACTGAAGCTTTCTTT
few NA TRBJ2-7 TRBV3-1 CASSHSSDEQYF TGTGCCAGCAGCCACTCTAGCGACGAGCAGTACTTC
NA NA TRBJ1-4 TRBV20-1 CSAREGHAQQKLFF TGCAGTGCTAGAGAGGGACACGCGCAACAAAAACTGTTTTTT
few TRBD2 TRBJ2-2 TRBV27 CASSLLAGGPSGVTGELFF TGTGCCAGCAGTTTATTAGCGGGGGGGCCGAGCGGTGTGACCGGGGAGCTGTTTTTT
NA NA TRBJ2-2 TRBV12-3/TRBV12-4 CATRKRQVPGELFF TGTGCCACCAGAAAGAGACAGGTGCCCGGGGAGCTGTTTTTT
few NA TRBJ2-7 TRBV5-1 CASSPRTTDYEQYF TGCGCCAGCAGCCCGCGGACTACTGACTACGAGCAGTACTTC
few NA TRBJ2-1 TRBV29-1 CSVEGNNEQFF TGCAGCGTTGAGGGAAACAATGAGCAGTTCTTC
few TRBD1 TRBJ1-5 TRBV7-9 CASSTGTVVQPQHF TGTGCCAGCAGCACCGGGACAGTTGTTCAGCCCCAGCATTTT
NA TRBD2 TRBJ2-1 TRBV10-3 CAIKRREGLHEQFF TGTGCCATCAAGAGGCGGGAGGGCCTTCATGAGCAGTTCTTC
NA TRBD2 TRBJ2-2 TRBV20-1 CSARFSGGTGKLFF TGCAGTGCTAGGTTTAGCGGGGGCACCGGGAAGCTGTTTTTT
NA NA TRBJ2-5 TRBV4-2 CASSQDVNQETQYF TGTGCCAGCAGCCAGGACGTCAACCAAGAGACCCAGTACTTC
NA NA TRBJ2-3 TRBV10-3 CAIGAPEIGDTQYF TGTGCCATCGGGGCACCGGAGATTGGAGATACGCAGTATTTT
many NA TRBJ1-4 TRBV12-3/TRBV12-4 CASSHPEGKLFF TGTGCCAGCAGCCACCCCGAGGGAAAACTGTTTTTT
NA TRBD2 TRBJ2-1 TRBV11-2 CASSPTGPGLAGVSYNEQFF TGTGCCAGCAGCCCAACCGGACCGGGACTAGCGGGAGTATCCTACAATGAGCAGTTCTTC
NA NA TRBJ1-3 TRBV3-1 CASSQVGGGNTIYF TGTGCCAGCAGCCAAGTGGGGGGTGGAAACACCATATATTTT
few NA TRBJ2-1 TRBV7-6 CASSARVDEQFF TGTGCCAGCAGCGCTAGGGTGGATGAGCAGTTCTTC
few TRBD1 TRBJ2-2 TRBV30 CAWRPGQRNTGELFF TGTGCCTGGCGTCCGGGACAGAGAAACACCGGGGAGCTGTTTTTT
NA NA TRBJ2-5 TRBV5-1 CASSLAGTHNQETQYF TGCGCCAGCAGCTTGGCTGGCACTCATAACCAAGAGACCCAGTACTTC
NA TRBD1 TRBJ2-7 TRBV5-1 CASSWDRDEQYF TGCGCCAGCAGCTGGGACAGAGACGAGCAGTACTTC